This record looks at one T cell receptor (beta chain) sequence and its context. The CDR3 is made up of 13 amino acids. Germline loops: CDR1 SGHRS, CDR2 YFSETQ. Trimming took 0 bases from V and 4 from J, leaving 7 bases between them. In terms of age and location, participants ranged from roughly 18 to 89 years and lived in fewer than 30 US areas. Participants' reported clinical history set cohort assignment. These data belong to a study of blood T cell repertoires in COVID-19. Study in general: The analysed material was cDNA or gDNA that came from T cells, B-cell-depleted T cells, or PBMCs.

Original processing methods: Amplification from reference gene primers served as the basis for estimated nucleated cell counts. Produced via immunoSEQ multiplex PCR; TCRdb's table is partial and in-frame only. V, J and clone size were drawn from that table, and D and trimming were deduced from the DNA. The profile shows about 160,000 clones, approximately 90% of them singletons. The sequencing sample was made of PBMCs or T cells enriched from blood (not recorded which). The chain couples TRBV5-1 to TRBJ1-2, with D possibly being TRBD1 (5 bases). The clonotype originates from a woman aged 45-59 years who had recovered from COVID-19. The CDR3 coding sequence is TGCGCCAGCAGCTTGGGGGGCAGCTATGGCTACACCTTC. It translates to CASSLGGSYGYTF.